One T cell receptor (beta chain) is described in this entry. The data derive from a study of shared clonotypes between healthy human individuals. Here immunoSEQ multiplex PCR was the method, and the copy in TCRdb shows in-frame clones only, minus some. The sample lists a few hundred thousand clones, 97% occurring once. This CDR3 has 13 amino acids. Trimming pared 1 base from V and 3 bases from J, leaving 6 bases between. Germline V lookup: CDR1 MNHEY, CDR2 SMNVEV (reference sequence). This clonotype was sampled from a woman aged 25 to 39 in good health. The chain is built from TRBV27 and TRBJ1-2; D is uncertain. The sample was naive CD4+ T cells sorted from blood. Regarding subset: CD45RA+ positively selected. In DNA, the CDR3 is TGTGCCAGCAGTTTATACAGATACTATGGCTACACCTTC. Protein sequence: CASSLYRYYGYTF.